Each of the 20 T cell receptor beta chains below was sequenced from the same sample in a study of beta chain features in type 1 diabetes. The study reverse transcribed the entire isolated RNA, so it sequenced expressed TCRB transcripts. Clones were sequenced by immunoSEQ multiplex PCR, and TCRdb holds only the in-frame ones, with some missing. The profile covers around 250,000 clones, with 13% to 15% appearing a single time and more than 0.02% taken by the ten largest. The specimen sequenced was naive CD4+ T cells from blood. The origin of the receptors is a middle-aged woman in good health.

This rearrangement joins TRBV4-1 to TRBJ1-1; D is uncertain. Germline assignment: CDR1 MGHRA and CDR2 YSYEKL. This CDR3 contains 15 residues. Trimming removed 0 bases from V and 3 bases from J, with 11 bases in between. CDR3 nucleotide sequence: TGCGCCAGCAGCCAAGATACCGGGCGGGACACTGAAGCTTTCTTT. It codes for CASSQDTGRDTEAFF.

This clone has more than one count but fewer than ten. The rearrangement joins TRBV7-9 to TRBJ2-7, with D maybe TRBD1 (5 bases). The CDR3 runs 14 residues. From germline, CDR1 is SEHNR and CDR2 FQNEAQ (reference sequence). Trimming left V 1 base short and J 0 bases short, with 7 bases between. The CDR3 is CASSLVQGSYEQYF. The CDR3 nucleotides are TGTGCCAGCAGCTTAGTCCAGGGCTCCTACGAGCAGTACTTC.

The chain recombines TRBV19 with TRBJ1-5; D is unresolved. CDR3 length equals 14 residues. With 3 bases removed from V and 4 bases from J, the gap between germline ends came to 10 bases. The germline V gene has CDR1 LNHDA and CDR2 SQIVND (reference sequence). The CDR3 bases are TGTGCCAGTAGTATGAGGGTAGGTAATCAGCCCCAGCATTTT. As protein: CASSMRVGNQPQHF.

This clone turned up a few times. The chain has TRBV29-1 and TRBJ2-5, with TRBD1 matching over 7 bases. The ends lost 5 bases at V and 11 bases at J; junction bases unmatched: 14. The CDR3 is 13 residues long. Germline V lookup: CDR1 SQVTM, CDR2 ANQGSEA. As DNA, the CDR3 is TGCAGCGTTCGGACAGGCGCAATGGGGGAGCAGTACTTC. Protein: CSVRTGAMGEQYF.

This clone was counted a few times. The J gene is TRBJ1-1, the V gene TRBV6-5; D gene ambiguous. The CDR3 contains 13 residues. CDR1 MNHEY and CDR2 SVGAGI come from the germline V gene. Trimming left V 4 bases short and J 1 base short, with 7 bases between. CDR3 DNA sequence: TGTGCCAGCAGTTCCACAGAGAACACTGAAGCTTTCTTT. Amino acid sequence: CASSSTENTEAFF.

This clone was counted only a few times. The chain is built from TRBV9 and TRBJ2-6, with D unclear. The CDR3 totals 18 residues. V dropped 2 bases and J dropped 0 bases, with 15 bases sitting between them. Germline assignment: CDR1 SGDLS and CDR2 YYNGEE. CDR3 protein: CASSVGPQVNSGANVLTF. DNA of the CDR3: TGTGCCAGCAGCGTCGGCCCTCAGGTGAACTCTGGGGCCAACGTCCTGACTTTC.

This clone has a handful of counts. The V and J genes are TRBV6-5 and TRBJ2-1, with a tentative D call TRBD2 (5 bases). The V gene's germline CDR1 is MNHEY and CDR2 SVGAGI. The CDR3 sequence is 15 residues long. Between the trimmed V and J ends, which lost 0 bases and 5 bases, there was a span of 11 bases. CDR3 sequence reads: CASSYSGGRNNEQFF. In DNA form, the CDR3 reads TGTGCCAGCAGTTACTCAGGCGGGCGTAACAATGAGCAGTTCTTC.

This clone was detected a few times. The CDR3 here is CASSRAGANYGYTF. CDR3 DNA: TGTGCCAGCAGTCGAGCTGGAGCTAACTATGGCTACACCTTC. The rearrangement joins TRBV27 to TRBJ1-2; the D is unclear. Per germline, CDR1 MNHEY and CDR2 SMNVEV (reference sequence). The CDR3 totals 14 residues. V dropped 5 bases and J dropped 0 bases, with 10 bases sitting between them.

This clone was counted once. The chain has TRBV6-6 and TRBJ2-5; the D gene is possibly TRBD2 (6 bases). Trimming left V 1 base short and J 3 bases short, with 15 bases between. Germline-derived CDR1 and CDR2 are MNHNY and SVGAGI (reference sequence). This CDR3 has 16 amino acids. The CDR3 DNA is TGTGCCAGCAGTTACTTGCGGGGCACACGAAAAGAGACCCAGTACTTC. Translating it yields CASSYLRGTRKETQYF.

The chain is built from TRBV7-8 and TRBJ2-3; D unresolved. CDR1 and CDR2 from the germline V gene are SGHVS and FQNEAQ. The CDR3 length is 15 residues. Trimming removed 1 base from V and 2 bases from J, with 10 bases in between. CDR3 sequence reads: CASSLGALYTDTQYF. The CDR3 region has the DNA TGTGCCAGCAGCTTAGGCGCCCTCTACACAGATACGCAGTATTTT. The whole variable domain, remainder taken from reference TRBV7-8 and TRBJ2-3, is GAGVSQSPRYKVAKRGQDVALRCDPISGHVSLFWYQQALGQGPEFLTYFQNEAQLDKSGLPSDRFFAERPEGSVSTLKIQRTQQEDSAVYLCASSLGALYTDTQYFGPGTRLTVL.

This clone was recorded a few times. The chain has TRBV27 and TRBJ2-5; the match to TRBD1 covers 8 bases. The CDR3 has 13 residues. The J segment lost 3 bases and the V segment lost 5 bases, leaving 2 bases of the junction unmatched. Per the germline V gene, CDR1 is MNHEY and CDR2 is SMNVEV (reference sequence). The CDR3 here is CASSRQGKETQYF. The CDR3 DNA reads as TGTGCCAGCAGTCGACAGGGGAAAGAGACCCAGTACTTC.

The chain employs TRBV5-1 and TRBJ1-1; D uncertain. Deletions cut 0 bases from V and 8 bases from J, with 8 bases between. Germline assignment: CDR1 SGHRS and CDR2 YFSETQ. The CDR3 is made up of 12 amino acids. For the CDR3, the DNA is TGCGCCAGCAGCTTGGGAGTCAGGGAAGCTTTCTTT. Protein sequence: CASSLGVREAFF.

In its sample, this clone was seen a few times. The chain has TRBV2 and TRBJ2-5, with 7 bases matching TRBD1. This CDR3 region has 14 residues. V gave up 7 bases and J gave up 5 bases; unmatched junction bases: 10. CDR1 is SNHLY and CDR2 is FYNNEI in the germline V gene. Here the CDR3 DNA reads TGTGCCAGCAATGCAGACAGGGCGAGGGAGACCCAGTACTTC. It yields the protein CASNADRARETQYF.

V gene TRBV5-1 combines with J gene TRBJ2-3; D is perhaps TRBD1 (5 bases). Germline CDR1 reads SGHRS; CDR2 reads YFSETQ. V was shortened by 3 bases and J by 6 bases, with 8 bases between the two germline ends. CDR3 length: 12 residues. The CDR3: CASSSRQDTQYF. CDR3 DNA: TGCGCCAGCAGCTCCCGACAGGATACGCAGTATTTT.

This clone was counted once. This chain connects TRBV6-5 to TRBJ1-1; D might be TRBD1 (5 bases). Germline V gives CDR1 MNHEY, CDR2 SVGAGI. The germline V and J ends were trimmed by 5 bases and 1 base, with 11 bases remaining between them. This CDR3 is 14 amino acids long. The CDR3 DNA reads as TGTGCCAGCAGTCCCCAAACAGGGAACACTGAAGCTTTCTTT. It specifies CASSPQTGNTEAFF.

The chain has TRBV11-2 and TRBJ2-5; a possible D gene is TRBD2 (5 bases). Germline-derived CDR1 and CDR2 are SGHAT and FQNNGV. The CDR3 is 13 amino acids. The ends were cut back, 3 bases at V and 0 bases at J, with 5 bases in the middle. The CDR3 reads CASSLGDQETQYF. Here the CDR3 DNA reads TGTGCCAGCAGCTTGGGAGACCAAGAGACCCAGTACTTC.

This sequence joins TRBV9 and TRBJ2-2, with D maybe TRBD2 (5 bases). V was cut by 0 bases and J by 1 base, with 7 bases left in between. CDR3 length: 15 residues. Germline V gives CDR1 SGDLS, CDR2 YYNGEE. CDR3 amino acids: CASSVAGKNTGELFF. CDR3 sequence (DNA): TGTGCCAGCAGCGTAGCGGGGAAGAACACCGGGGAGCTGTTTTTT.

This clone has a handful of counts. The gene calls are TRBV11-2 and TRBJ2-7, with 11 bases that match TRBD1. Germline V gene lookup returns CDR1 SGHAT and CDR2 FQNNGV. Trimming removed 2 bases from V and 0 bases from J; junction bases left unmatched: 9. The CDR3 loop spans 18 amino acids. The CDR3: CASSLTDTGTGGSYEQYF. CDR3 coding DNA: TGTGCCAGCAGCTTAACCGATACCGGGACAGGGGGCTCCTACGAGCAGTACTTC.

This clone was detected a few times. The chain links TRBV5-1 to TRBJ2-1, with D uncertain. The CDR3 length is 14 residues. Per the germline V gene, CDR1 is SGHRS and CDR2 is YFSETQ. Deletions cut 0 bases from V and 3 bases from J, with 7 bases between. CDR3 sequence reads: CASSLDASYNEQFF. As DNA, the CDR3 is TGCGCCAGCAGCTTGGATGCGAGCTACAATGAGCAGTTCTTC.

This clone was counted a few times. The V and J genes are TRBV5-4 and TRBJ2-3; TRBD2 matches at 7 bases. The CDR3 contains 16 residues. V lost 5 bases to trimming and J lost 2 bases; unmatched junction nucleotides: 11. CDR1 is SGHNT and CDR2 is YYREEE in the germline V gene (reference sequence). The CDR3 is CASRPPSGAPTDTQYF. Written as DNA, the CDR3 is TGTGCCAGCAGGCCCCCCAGCGGGGCCCCCACAGATACGCAGTATTTT.